This TCR beta chain was recorded in a study of T cells in women clearing cervical HPV infection. Assay: immunoSEQ multiplex PCR; the TCRdb copy retains only in-frame clones and omits some. The sample data list some 33,000 clones. The CDR3 sequence is 15 residues long. Germline values: CDR1 LNHDA, CDR2 SQIVND (reference sequence). For this clone: A junction boundary mismatches the germline segment, possibly from a read error. The CDR3 is cut off 3 residues early in the read; its end comes from the germline J gene. Other nucleotide sequences in the sample specify the same CDR3.

This clonotype was sampled from a woman aged 18 to 75 with a cervical HPV16 infection that either progressed to CIN3+ or cleared (not recorded which). The chain uses TRBV19 and TRBJ1-3; TRBD1 matches 8 bases. The sample consisted of blood buffy coat. The CDR3 bases that were read are TGTGCCAGTAGTACGCCGACAGGGGCTGGAAACACA. Protein: CASSTPTGAGNT. The CDR3 as a whole reads CASSTPTGAGNTIYF.